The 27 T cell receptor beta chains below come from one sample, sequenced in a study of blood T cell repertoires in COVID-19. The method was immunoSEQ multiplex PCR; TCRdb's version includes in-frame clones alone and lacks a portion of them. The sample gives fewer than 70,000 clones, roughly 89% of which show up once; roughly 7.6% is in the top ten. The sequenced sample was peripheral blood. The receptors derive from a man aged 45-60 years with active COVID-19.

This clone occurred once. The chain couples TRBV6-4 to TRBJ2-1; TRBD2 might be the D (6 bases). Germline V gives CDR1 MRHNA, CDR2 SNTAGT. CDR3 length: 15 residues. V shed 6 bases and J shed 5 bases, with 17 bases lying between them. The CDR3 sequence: CASRLRVGGDNEQFF. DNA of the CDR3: TGTGCCAGCAGGCTCAGGGTAGGAGGGGACAATGAGCAGTTCTTC.

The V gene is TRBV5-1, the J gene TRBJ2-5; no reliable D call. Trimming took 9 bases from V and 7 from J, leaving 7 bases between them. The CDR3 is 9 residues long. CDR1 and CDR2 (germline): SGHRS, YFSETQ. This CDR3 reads CATPGTQYF. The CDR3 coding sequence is TGCGCCACCCCGGGGACCCAGTACTTC.

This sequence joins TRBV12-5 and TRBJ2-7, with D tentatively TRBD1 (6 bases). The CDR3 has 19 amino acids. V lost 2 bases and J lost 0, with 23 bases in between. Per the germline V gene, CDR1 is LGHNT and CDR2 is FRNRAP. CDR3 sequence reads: CASGLTRPPAGVVSYEQYF. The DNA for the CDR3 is TGTGCTAGTGGTTTGACCAGGCCCCCGGCAGGGGTCGTCTCCTACGAGCAGTACTTC.

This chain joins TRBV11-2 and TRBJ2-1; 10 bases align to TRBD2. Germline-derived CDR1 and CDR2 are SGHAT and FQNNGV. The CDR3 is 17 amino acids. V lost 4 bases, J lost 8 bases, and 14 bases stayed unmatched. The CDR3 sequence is CASSSPRGKRGGDEQFF. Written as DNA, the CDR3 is TGTGCCAGCAGCTCCCCCCGGGGGAAGCGGGGGGGCGATGAGCAGTTCTTC.

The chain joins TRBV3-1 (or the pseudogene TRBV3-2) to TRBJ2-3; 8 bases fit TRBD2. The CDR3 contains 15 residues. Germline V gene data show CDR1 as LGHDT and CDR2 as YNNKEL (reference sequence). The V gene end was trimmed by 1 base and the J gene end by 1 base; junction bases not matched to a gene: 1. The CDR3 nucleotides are TGTGCCAGCAGCCAAGTTAGCGGGGGCACAGATACGCAGTATTTT. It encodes CASSQVSGGTDTQYF.

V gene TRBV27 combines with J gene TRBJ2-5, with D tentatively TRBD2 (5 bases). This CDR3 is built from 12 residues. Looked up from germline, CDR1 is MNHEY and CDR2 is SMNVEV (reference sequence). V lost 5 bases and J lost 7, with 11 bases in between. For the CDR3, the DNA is TGTGCCAGCAGTGTACTAGGAGGGACCCAGTACTTC. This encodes CASSVLGGTQYF.

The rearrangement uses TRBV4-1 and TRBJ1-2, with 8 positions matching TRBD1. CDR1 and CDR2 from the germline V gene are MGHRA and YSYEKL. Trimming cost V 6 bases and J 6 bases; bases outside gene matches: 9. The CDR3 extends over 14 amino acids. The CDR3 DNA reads TGCGCCAGCAGTCGGGACAGGTGGGCTCATGGCTACACCTTC. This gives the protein CASSRDRWAHGYTF.

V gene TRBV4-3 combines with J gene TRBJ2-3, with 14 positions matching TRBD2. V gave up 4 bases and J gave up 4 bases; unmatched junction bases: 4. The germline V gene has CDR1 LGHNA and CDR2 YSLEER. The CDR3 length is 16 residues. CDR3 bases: TGCGCCAGCAGCCTGACTAGCGGGGGGGCGTCAGATACGCAGTATTTT. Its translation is CASSLTSGGASDTQYF.

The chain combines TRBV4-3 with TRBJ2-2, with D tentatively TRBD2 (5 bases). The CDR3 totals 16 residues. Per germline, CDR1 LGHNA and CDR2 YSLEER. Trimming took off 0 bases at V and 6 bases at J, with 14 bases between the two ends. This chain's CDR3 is CASSQDRGGESGELFF. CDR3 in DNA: TGCGCCAGCAGCCAAGATCGGGGTGGGGAGTCCGGGGAGCTGTTTTTT.

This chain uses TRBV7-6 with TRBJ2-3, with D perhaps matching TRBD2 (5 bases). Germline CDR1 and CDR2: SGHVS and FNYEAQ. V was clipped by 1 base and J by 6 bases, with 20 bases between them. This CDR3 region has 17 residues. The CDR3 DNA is TGTGCCAGCAGCTTAGTGGGCAGCGGACGTTATGAGGATACGCAGTATTTT. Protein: CASSLVGSGRYEDTQYF.

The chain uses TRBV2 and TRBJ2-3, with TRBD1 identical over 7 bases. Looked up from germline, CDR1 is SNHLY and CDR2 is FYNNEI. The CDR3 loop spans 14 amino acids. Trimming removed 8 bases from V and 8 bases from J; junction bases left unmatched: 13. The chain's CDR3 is CASEQGTLYGTQYF. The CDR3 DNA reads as TGTGCCAGCGAACAGGGGACCCTCTACGGTACGCAGTATTTT.

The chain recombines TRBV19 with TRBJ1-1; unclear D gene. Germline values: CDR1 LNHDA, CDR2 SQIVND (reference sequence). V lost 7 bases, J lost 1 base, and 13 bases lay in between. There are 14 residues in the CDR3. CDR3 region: CASINGRENTEAFF. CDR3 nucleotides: TGTGCCAGTATTAACGGACGGGAGAACACTGAAGCTTTCTTT. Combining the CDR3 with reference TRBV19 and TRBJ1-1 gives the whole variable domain DGGITQSPKYLFRKEGQNVTLSCEQNLNHDAMYWYRQDPGQGLRLIYYSQIVNDFQKGDIAEGYSVSREKKESFPLTVTSAQKNPTAFYLCASINGRENTEAFFGQGTRLTVV.

CDR3 in amino acids: CASSLGPGISGYNEQFF. The CDR3 nucleotides read TGTGCCAGCAGCTTAGGACCCGGGATTTCGGGGTACAATGAGCAGTTCTTC. The chain joins TRBV7-3 to TRBJ2-1, with D possibly matching TRBD2 (5 bases). The CDR3 sequence is 17 residues long. The V gene lost 2 bases and the J gene lost 4 bases, with 18 bases spanning the gap. Germline-derived CDR1 and CDR2 are SGHTA and FQGTGA.

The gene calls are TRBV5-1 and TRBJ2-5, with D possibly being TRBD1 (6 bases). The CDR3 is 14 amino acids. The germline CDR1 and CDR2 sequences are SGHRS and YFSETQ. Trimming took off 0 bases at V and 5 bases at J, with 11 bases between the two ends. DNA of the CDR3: TGCGCCAGCAGCTTGGACAGGGTTGGGGAGACCCAGTACTTC. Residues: CASSLDRVGETQYF.

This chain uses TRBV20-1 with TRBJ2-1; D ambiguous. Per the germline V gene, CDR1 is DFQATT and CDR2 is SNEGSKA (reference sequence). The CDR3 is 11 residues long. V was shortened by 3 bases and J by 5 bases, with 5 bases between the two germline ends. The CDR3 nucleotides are TGCAGTGCTAGTGACAACAATGAGCAGTTCTTC. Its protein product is CSASDNNEQFF.

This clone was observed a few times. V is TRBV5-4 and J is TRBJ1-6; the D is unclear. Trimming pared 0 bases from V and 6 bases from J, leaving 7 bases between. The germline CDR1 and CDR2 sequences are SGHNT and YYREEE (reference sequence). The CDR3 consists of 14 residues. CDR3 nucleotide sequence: TGTGCCAGCAGCTTGGATCCGGGTAATTCACCCCTCCACTTT. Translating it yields CASSLDPGNSPLHF.

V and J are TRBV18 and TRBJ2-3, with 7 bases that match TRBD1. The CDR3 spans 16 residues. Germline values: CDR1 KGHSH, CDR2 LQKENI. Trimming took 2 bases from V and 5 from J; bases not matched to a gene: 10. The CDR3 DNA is TGTGCCAGCTCACCATTGGCAGGGGGTGTCGGAGATACGCAGTATTTT. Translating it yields CASSPLAGGVGDTQYF. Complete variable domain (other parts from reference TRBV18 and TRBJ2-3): NAGVMQNPRHLVRRRGQEARLRCSPMKGHSHVYWYRQLPEEGLKFMVYLQKENIIDESGMPKERFSAEFPKEGPSILRIQQVVRGDSAAYFCASSPLAGGVGDTQYFGPGTRLTVL.

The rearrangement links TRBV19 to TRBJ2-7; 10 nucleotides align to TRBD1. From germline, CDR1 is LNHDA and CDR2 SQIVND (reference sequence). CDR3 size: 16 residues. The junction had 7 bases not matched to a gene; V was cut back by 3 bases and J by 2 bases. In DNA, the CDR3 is TGTGCCAGTAGTATTGGCTTGGGACAGGGGACCTACGAGCAGTACTTC. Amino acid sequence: CASSIGLGQGTYEQYF.

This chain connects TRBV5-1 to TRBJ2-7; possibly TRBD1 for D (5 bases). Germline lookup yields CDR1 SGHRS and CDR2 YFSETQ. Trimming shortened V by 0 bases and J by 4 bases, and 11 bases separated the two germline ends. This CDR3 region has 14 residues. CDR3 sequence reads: CASSLDGAEYEQYF. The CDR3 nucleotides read TGCGCCAGCAGCTTGGATGGGGCAGAATACGAGCAGTACTTC.

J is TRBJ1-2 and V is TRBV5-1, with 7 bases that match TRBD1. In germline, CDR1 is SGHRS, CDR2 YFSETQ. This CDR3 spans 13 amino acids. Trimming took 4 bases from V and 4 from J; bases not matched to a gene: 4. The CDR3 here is CASSVGQLYGYTF. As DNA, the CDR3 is TGCGCCAGCAGCGTGGGACAGCTCTATGGCTACACCTTC.

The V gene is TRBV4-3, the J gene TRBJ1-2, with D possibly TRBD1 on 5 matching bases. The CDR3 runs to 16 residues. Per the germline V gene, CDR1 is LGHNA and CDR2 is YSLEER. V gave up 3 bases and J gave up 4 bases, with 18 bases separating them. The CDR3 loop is CASSQGLGLTLYGYTF. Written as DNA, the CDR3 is TGCGCCAGCAGCCAGGGCTTGGGACTTACCCTCTATGGCTACACCTTC.

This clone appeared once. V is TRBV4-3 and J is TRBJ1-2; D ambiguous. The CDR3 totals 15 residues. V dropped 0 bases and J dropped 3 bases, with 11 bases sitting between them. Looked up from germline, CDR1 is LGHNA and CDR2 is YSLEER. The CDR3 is CASSQDVTVHYGYTF. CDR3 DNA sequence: TGCGCCAGCAGCCAAGACGTCACAGTTCACTATGGCTACACCTTC.

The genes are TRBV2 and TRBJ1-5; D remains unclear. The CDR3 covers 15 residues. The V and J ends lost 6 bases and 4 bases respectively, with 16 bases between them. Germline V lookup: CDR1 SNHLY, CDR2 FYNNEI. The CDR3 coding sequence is TGTGCCAGCAGCCCTATGTTGTCTATTAATCAGCCCCAGCATTTT. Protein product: CASSPMLSINQPQHF.

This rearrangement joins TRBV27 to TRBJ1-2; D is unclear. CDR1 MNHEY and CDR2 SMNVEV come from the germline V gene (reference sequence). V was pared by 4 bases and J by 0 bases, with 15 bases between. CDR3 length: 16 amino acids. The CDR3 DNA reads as TGTGCCAGCAGTTCGACTCCGGGAGAACCTAACTATGGCTACACCTTC. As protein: CASSSTPGEPNYGYTF.

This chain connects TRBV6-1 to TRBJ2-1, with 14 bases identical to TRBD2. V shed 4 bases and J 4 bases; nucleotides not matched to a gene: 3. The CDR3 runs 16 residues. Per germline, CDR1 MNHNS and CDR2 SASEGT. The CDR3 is CASSGRLAGGYNEQFF. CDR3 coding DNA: TGTGCCAGCAGTGGCCGACTAGCGGGGGGGTACAATGAGCAGTTCTTC.

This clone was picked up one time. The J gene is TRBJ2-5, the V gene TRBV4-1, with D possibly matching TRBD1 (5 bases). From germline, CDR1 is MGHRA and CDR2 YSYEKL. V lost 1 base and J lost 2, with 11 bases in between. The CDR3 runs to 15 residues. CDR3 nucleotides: TGCGCCAGCAGCCAAGGCAGGGCCACACAAGAGACCCAGTACTTC. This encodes CASSQGRATQETQYF.

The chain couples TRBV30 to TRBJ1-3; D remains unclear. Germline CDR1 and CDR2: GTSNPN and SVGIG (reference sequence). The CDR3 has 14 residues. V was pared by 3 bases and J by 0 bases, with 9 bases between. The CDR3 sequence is CAWSEVSSGNTIYF. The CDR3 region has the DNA TGTGCCTGGAGCGAGGTGAGCTCTGGAAACACCATATATTTT.